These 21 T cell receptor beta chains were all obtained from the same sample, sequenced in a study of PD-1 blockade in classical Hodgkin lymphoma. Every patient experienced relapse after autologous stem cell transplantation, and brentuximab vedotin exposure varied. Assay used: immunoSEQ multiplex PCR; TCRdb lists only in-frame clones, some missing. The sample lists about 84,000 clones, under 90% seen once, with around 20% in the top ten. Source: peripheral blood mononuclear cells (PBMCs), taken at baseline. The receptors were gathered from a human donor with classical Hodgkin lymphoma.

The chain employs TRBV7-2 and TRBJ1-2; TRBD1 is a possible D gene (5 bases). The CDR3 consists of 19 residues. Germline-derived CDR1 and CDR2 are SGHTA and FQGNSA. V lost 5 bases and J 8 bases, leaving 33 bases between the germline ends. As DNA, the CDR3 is TGTGCCAGCAGCCCCCATTCCGGGACGGCGGACATCAGGGCGCGCGGCTACACCTTC. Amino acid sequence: CASSPHSGTADIRARGYTF.

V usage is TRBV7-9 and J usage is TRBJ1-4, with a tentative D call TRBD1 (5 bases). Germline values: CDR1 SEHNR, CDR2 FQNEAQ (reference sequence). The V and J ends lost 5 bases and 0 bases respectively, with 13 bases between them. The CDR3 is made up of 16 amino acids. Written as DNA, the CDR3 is TGTGCCAGCAGCCCAACAGGCTCTGCAACTAATGAAAAACTGTTTTTT. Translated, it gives CASSPTGSATNEKLFF.

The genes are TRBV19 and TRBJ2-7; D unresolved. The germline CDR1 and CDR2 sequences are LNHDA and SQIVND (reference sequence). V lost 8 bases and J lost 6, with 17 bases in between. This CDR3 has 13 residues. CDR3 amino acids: CASSFGLYGEQYF. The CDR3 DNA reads TGTGCCAGTTCCTTCGGGCTTTACGGCGAGCAGTACTTC. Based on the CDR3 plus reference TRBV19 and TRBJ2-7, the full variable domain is DGGITQSPKYLFRKEGQNVTLSCEQNLNHDAMYWYRQDPGQGLRLIYYSQIVNDFQKGDIAEGYSVSREKKESFPLTVTSAQKNPTAFYLCASSFGLYGEQYFGPGTRLTVT.

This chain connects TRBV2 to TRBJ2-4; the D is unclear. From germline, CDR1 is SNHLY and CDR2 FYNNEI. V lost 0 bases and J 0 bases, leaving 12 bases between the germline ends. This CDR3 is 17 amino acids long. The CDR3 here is CASSEAPGRLAKNIQYF. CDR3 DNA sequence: TGTGCCAGCAGTGAAGCCCCCGGCAGGCTAGCCAAAAACATTCAGTACTTC.

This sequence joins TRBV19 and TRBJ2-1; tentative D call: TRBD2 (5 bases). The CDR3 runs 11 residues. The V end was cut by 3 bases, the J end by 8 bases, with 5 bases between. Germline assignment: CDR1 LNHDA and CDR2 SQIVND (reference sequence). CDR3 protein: CASSMEDEQFF. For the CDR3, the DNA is TGTGCCAGTAGTATGGAGGATGAGCAGTTCTTC.

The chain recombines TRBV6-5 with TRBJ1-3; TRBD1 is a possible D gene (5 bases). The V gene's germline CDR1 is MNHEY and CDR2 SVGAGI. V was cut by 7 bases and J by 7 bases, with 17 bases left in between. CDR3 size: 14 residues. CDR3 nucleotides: TGTGCCAGCATCTCCCCCGGGGGGAGCAACACCATATATTTT. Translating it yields CASISPGGSNTIYF.

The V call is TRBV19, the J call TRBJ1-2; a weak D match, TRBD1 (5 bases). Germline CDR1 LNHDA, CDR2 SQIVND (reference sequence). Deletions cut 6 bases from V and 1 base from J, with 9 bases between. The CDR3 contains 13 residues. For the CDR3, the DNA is TGTGCCAGTAGCGCGGGGCTTAACTATGGCTACACCTTC. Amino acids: CASSAGLNYGYTF.

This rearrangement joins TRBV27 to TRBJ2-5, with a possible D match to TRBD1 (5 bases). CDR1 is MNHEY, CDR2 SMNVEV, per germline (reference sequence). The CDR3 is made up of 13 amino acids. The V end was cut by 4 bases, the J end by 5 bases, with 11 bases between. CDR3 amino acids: CASSWGPWETQYF. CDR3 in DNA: TGTGCCAGCAGTTGGGGCCCCTGGGAGACCCAGTACTTC.

In nucleotides, the CDR3 is TGTGCCAGCAGCTTAGCCGGGTATGAGCAGTTCTTC. Translated: CASSLAGYEQFF. V is TRBV7-6 and J is TRBJ2-1; D is unclear. V was pared by 0 bases and J by 8 bases, with 5 bases between. Germline V lookup: CDR1 SGHVS, CDR2 FNYEAQ. CDR3 size: 12 residues.

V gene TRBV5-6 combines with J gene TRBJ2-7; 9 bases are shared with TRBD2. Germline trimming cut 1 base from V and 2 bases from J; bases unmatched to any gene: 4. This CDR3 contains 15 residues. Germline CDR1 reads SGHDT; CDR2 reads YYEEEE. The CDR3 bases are TGTGCCAGCAGCTTGAGACTAGCGGCCACCTACGAGCAGTACTTC. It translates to CASSLRLAATYEQYF.

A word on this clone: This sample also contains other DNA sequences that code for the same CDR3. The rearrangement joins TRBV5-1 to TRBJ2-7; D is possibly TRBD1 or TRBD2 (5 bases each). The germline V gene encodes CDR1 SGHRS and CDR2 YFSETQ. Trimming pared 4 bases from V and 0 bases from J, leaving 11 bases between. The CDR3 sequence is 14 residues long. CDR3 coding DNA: TGCGCCAGCAGCCCTGGGACCGGCTCCTACGAGCAGTACTTC. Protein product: CASSPGTGSYEQYF. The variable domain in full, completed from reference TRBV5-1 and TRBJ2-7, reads KAGVTQTPRYLIKTRGQQVTLSCSPISGHRSVSWYQQTPGQGLQFLFEYFSETQRNKGNFPGRFSGRQFSNSRSEMNVSTLELGDSALYLCASSPGTGSYEQYFGPGTRLTVT.

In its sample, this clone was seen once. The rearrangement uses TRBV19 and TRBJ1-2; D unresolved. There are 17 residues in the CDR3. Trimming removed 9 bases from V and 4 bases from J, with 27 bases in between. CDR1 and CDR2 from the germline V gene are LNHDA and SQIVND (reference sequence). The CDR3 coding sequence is TGTGCCAGCAGATATCCCGGCGGCGGTTCGCGGGGCTATGGCTACACCTTC. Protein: CASRYPGGGSRGYGYTF.

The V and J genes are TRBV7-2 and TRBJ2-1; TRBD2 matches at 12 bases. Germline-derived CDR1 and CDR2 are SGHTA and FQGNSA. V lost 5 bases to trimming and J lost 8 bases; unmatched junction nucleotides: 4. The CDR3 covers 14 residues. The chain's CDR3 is CASSPTSGSHEQFF. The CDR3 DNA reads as TGTGCCAGCAGCCCGACTAGCGGGAGTCATGAGCAGTTCTTC.

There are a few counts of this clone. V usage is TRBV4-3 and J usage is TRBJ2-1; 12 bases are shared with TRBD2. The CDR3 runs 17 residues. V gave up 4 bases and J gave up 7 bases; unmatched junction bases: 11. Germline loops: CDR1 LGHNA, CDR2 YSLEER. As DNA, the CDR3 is TGCGCCAGCAGCCCGGACCCCCCTAGCGGGGGGGGGAATGAGCAGTTCTTC. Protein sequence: CASSPDPPSGGGNEQFF.

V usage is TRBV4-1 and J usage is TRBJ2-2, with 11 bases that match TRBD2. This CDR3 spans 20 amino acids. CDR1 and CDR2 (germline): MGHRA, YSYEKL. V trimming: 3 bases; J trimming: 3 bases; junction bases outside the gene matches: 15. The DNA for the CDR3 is TGCGCCAGCAGCCATGTTAGGCTAGCGGGAGGCAAGAGAGACACCGGGGAGCTGTTTTTT. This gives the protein CASSHVRLAGGKRDTGELFF.

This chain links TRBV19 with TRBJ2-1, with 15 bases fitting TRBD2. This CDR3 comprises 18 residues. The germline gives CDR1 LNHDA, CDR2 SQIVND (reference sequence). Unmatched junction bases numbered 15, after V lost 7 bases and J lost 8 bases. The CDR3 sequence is CASNRMWTSGRDKDEQFF. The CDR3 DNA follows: TGTGCCAGTAATAGAATGTGGACTAGCGGGAGGGATAAGGATGAGCAGTTCTTC.

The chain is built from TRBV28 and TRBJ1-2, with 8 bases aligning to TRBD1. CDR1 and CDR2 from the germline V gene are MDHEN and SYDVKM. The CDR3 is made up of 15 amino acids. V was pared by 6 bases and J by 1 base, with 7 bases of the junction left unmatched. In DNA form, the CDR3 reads TGTGCCAGCAGAGCCGGGACAGGTCTTAACTATGGCTACACCTTC. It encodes CASRAGTGLNYGYTF.

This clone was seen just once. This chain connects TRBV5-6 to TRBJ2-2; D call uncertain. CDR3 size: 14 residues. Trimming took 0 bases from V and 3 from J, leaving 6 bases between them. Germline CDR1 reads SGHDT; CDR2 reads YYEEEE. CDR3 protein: CASSLEVDTGELFF. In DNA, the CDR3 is TGTGCCAGCAGCTTGGAGGTTGACACCGGGGAGCTGTTTTTT.

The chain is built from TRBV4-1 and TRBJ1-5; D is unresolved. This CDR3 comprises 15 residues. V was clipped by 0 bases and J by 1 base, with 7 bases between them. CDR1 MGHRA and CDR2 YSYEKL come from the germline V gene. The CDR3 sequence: CASSQESRSNQPQHF. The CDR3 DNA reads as TGCGCCAGCAGCCAAGAAAGCAGAAGCAATCAGCCCCAGCATTTT.

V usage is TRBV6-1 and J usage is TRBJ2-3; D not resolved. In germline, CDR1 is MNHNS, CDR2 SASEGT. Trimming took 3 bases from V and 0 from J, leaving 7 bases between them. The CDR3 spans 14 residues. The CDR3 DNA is TGTGCCAGCAGTGACCACTCTAGCACAGATACGCAGTATTTT. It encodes CASSDHSSTDTQYF.

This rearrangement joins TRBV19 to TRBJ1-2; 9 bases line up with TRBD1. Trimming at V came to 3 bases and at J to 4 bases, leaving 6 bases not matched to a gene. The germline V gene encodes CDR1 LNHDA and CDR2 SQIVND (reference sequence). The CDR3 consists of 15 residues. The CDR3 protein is CASSILTGGGYGYTF. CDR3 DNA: TGTGCCAGTAGTATCCTGACAGGGGGAGGCTATGGCTACACCTTC.